This T cell receptor (beta chain) was captured by sequencing in a study of T cell responses to AZD1222 COVID-19 vaccine. This clone was seen just once. Some clones are missing from TCRdb's copy, which holds only in-frame ones; the method was immunoSEQ multiplex PCR. This sample yields about 72,000 clones, of which 70% to 90% are seen a single time; 25% to 35% belongs to the top ten. The sequences come from peripheral blood, collected 28 days after the second AZD1222 dose. The receptor comes from an adult who received the AZD1222 COVID-19 vaccine.

The CDR3 DNA reads TGTGCCAGCAACCCCATGACAGGGGCCAATCAGCCCCAGCATTTT. Amino acids: CASNPMTGANQPQHF. V and J are TRBV28 and TRBJ1-5; 8 bases are shared with TRBD1. Losses at the gene ends were 7 bases for V and 3 bases for J; bases not matched to a gene: 8. The CDR3 extends over 15 amino acids. Germline CDR1 and CDR2: MDHEN and SYDVKM.